The clone carrying this T cell receptor beta chain was counted ten times or more. The record originates from a study of T-cell reconstitution after alpha-beta-depleted transplantation in children. Construction of the TCRbeta library involved unique molecular identifiers. Via MiXCR, TCRdb re-called the PCR reads, giving one row per CDR3 protein. The sample contains about 200,000 distinct CDR3 sequences, about 7% of which appear only once. This CDR3 has 13 amino acids. Germline assignment: CDR1 SQVTM and CDR2 ANQGSEA. Trimming pared 6 bases from V and 6 bases from J, leaving 18 bases between. This TCR was recovered from a boy between 2 and 10 years old with acute lymphoblastic leukemia, due to receive a stem cell transplant. The starting material was PBMCs, obtained before TCRalphabeta/CD19-depleted stem cell transplant. This chain joins TRBV29-1 and TRBJ2-7; D might be TRBD1 (6 bases). CDR3 region: CSVVDHRDGEQYF. In DNA, the CDR3 is TGCAGCGTCGTTGACCACAGGGATGGCGAGCAGTACTTC.